This T cell receptor beta chain comes out of a study of blood T cell repertoires in COVID-19. TCRdb's copy holds only in-frame clones and misses some; the assay was immunoSEQ multiplex PCR. This table has more than 200,000 clones, more than 70% appearing once. The germline V gene has CDR1 SGHDT and CDR2 YYEEEE. The CDR3 totals 14 residues. Trimming pared 4 bases from V and 3 bases from J, leaving 11 bases between. This clone was observed a few times. The sequenced sample was peripheral blood. This clonotype originated in a woman aged 50 to 60 with acute or convalescent COVID-19. V gene TRBV5-6 combines with J gene TRBJ1-5, with D hard to call. The CDR3, as DNA: TGTGCCAGCAGCCACCCGGGAGCCAATCAGCCCCAGCATTTT. Amino acids: CASSHPGANQPQHF.